Below are 31 T cell receptor beta chains sequenced from a single sample in a study of T cell responses to AZD1222 COVID-19 vaccine. Assay used: immunoSEQ multiplex PCR; TCRdb lists only in-frame clones, some missing. The sample shows around 70,000 clones, roughly 88% of them seen only once. Here the sequenced sample was peripheral blood, taken on day 0 of AZD1222 vaccination. All receptors derive from an adult in good health.

This chain uses TRBV5-1 with TRBJ2-1; weak D call: TRBD1 (6 bases). The CDR3 spans 14 residues. Germline V gene lookup returns CDR1 SGHRS and CDR2 YFSETQ. The V end lost 2 bases, the J end lost 10 bases, and 16 bases lay between the germline ends. CDR3 region: CASSLGGFRDEQFF. In nucleotides, the CDR3 is TGCGCCAGCAGCTTAGGGGGTTTTAGGGACGAGCAGTTCTTC.

V usage is TRBV1 and J usage is TRBJ1-3. TRBV1 is an annotated pseudogene. This CDR3 has 17 amino acids. The CDR3 loop reads CTSSHGTRADSGNTIYF. The CDR3 DNA reads as TGCACCAGCAGCCACGGGACGCGGGCAGACTCTGGAAACACCATATATTTT.

This rearrangement joins TRBV14 to TRBJ1-3; tentative D call: TRBD1 (6 bases). This CDR3 spans 15 amino acids. Germline values: CDR1 SGHDN, CDR2 FVKESK. Trimming removed 0 bases at V and 4 bases at J, with 10 bases between. CDR3 bases: TGTGCCAGCAGCCAAGATTCAGGGGTCGGAAACACCATATATTTT. Translating it yields CASSQDSGVGNTIYF.

This clone was seen a few times. The chain uses TRBV5-1 and TRBJ2-7; TRBD1 agrees at 9 bases. CDR1 and CDR2 from the germline V gene are SGHRS and YFSETQ. The V segment lost 0 bases and the J segment 5 bases; nucleotides outside the gene matches: 9. The CDR3 has 16 amino acids. As DNA, the CDR3 is TGCGCCAGCAGCTTGGTAGTTGGGACAGGGTCCCACGAGCAGTACTTC. Its protein product is CASSLVVGTGSHEQYF.

This chain uses TRBV10-3 with TRBJ1-6; the match to TRBD1 covers 9 bases. This CDR3 region has 13 residues. V lost 10 bases and J lost 6; bases outside the gene matches: 4. Germline CDR1 and CDR2: ENHRY and SYGVKD. DNA of the CDR3: TGTGCCACCGCGGGACAGGGTAATTCACCCCTCCACTTT. Its protein product is CATAGQGNSPLHF.

The chain carries TRBV15 and TRBJ2-7; a weak D match, TRBD1 (5 bases). Germline-derived CDR1 and CDR2 are LNHNV and YYDKDF (reference sequence). There are 15 residues in the CDR3. V shed 0 bases and J shed 4 bases, with 13 bases lying between them. CDR3 sequence: CATSRDQGFVYEQYF. DNA of the CDR3: TGTGCCACCAGCAGAGATCAGGGTTTTGTTTACGAGCAGTACTTC. Together with reference TRBV15 and TRBJ2-7, the CDR3 gives the full variable domain: DAMVIQNPRYQVTQFGKPVTLSCSQTLNHNVMYWYQQKSSQAPKLLFHYYDKDFNNEADTPDNFQSRRPNTSFCFLDIRSPGLGDTAMYLCATSRDQGFVYEQYFGPGTRLTVT.

V usage is TRBV19 and J usage is TRBJ2-7, with 8 bases identical to TRBD1. Per germline, CDR1 LNHDA and CDR2 SQIVND (reference sequence). V lost 9 bases and J lost 2; bases outside the gene matches: 12. The CDR3 is 15 residues long. The CDR3 region has the DNA TGTGCCAGCGCGGGTGTCGGACAGGGCGCCTACGAGCAGTACTTC. This gives the protein CASAGVGQGAYEQYF.

The chain carries TRBV5-1 and TRBJ2-3; TRBD1 agrees at 7 bases. The CDR3 is 14 amino acids. The germline V gene encodes CDR1 SGHRS and CDR2 YFSETQ. J gave up 1 base and V 3 bases, and 2 bases lay outside the gene matches. CDR3 loop: CASSSTGGTDTQYF. The CDR3 DNA sequence: TGCGCCAGCAGCTCCACAGGGGGCACAGATACGCAGTATTTT.

The chain uses TRBV27 and TRBJ1-1; TRBD1 agrees at 11 bases. In germline, CDR1 is MNHEY, CDR2 SMNVEV (reference sequence). V lost 4 bases, J lost 4 bases, and 5 bases stayed unmatched. CDR3 size: 15 residues. The CDR3: CASSSGDRGGTEAFF. CDR3 in DNA: TGTGCCAGCAGTTCCGGGGACAGGGGGGGCACTGAAGCTTTCTTT.

The J gene is TRBJ1-1, the V gene TRBV18; D is possibly TRBD1 (5 bases). The germline V gene encodes CDR1 KGHSH and CDR2 LQKENI. CDR3 length: 14 residues. The germline V and J ends were trimmed by 3 bases and 6 bases, with 14 bases remaining between them. CDR3 sequence (DNA): TGTGCCAGCTCACCGGAAGTTGGGGGGGCTGAAGCTTTCTTT. Residues: CASSPEVGGAEAFF.

The chain carries TRBV6-5 and TRBJ1-2, with 9 positions matching TRBD1. From germline, CDR1 is MNHEY and CDR2 SVGAGI. The CDR3 is 13 residues long. With V trimmed by 6 bases and J by 6 bases, 5 bases remained unmatched. CDR3 loop: CASRGWDRDGYTF. The CDR3 nucleotides read TGTGCCAGCAGGGGGTGGGACAGGGATGGCTACACCTTC.

This chain uses TRBV9 with TRBJ2-2, with 9 nucleotides matching TRBD1. Trimming cost V 0 bases and J 6 bases; bases outside gene matches: 6. CDR3 length: 16 amino acids. Per germline, CDR1 SGDLS and CDR2 YYNGEE. The CDR3 nucleotides read TGTGCCAGCAGCGTAGCTACAGGGGGCGTCGCCGGGGAGCTGTTTTTT. Protein product: CASSVATGGVAGELFF.

This clone was detected only once. The chain joins TRBV7-6 to TRBJ2-2, with TRBD2 matching 8 bases. V shed 1 base and J 6 bases; nucleotides not matched to a gene: 7. Germline CDR1 is SGHVS and CDR2 is FNYEAQ. CDR3 length equals 16 residues. The chain's CDR3 is CASSLGTSLWAGELFF. CDR3 nucleotide sequence: TGTGCCAGCAGCTTAGGGACTAGCCTTTGGGCCGGGGAGCTGTTTTTT.

The gene calls are TRBV6-5 and TRBJ1-2; 9 bases line up with TRBD1. After removal of 2 bases from V and 5 bases from J, the junction contained 9 bases not matched to a gene. This CDR3 has 16 residues. CDR1 is MNHEY and CDR2 is SVGAGI in the germline V gene. The CDR3 bases are TGTGCCAGCAGTTACGAGGGGACAGGGAGACCTTATGGCTACACCTTC. Amino acids: CASSYEGTGRPYGYTF.

V is TRBV28 and J is TRBJ2-7, with D perhaps matching TRBD1 (6 bases). The germline gives CDR1 MDHEN, CDR2 SYDVKM. The CDR3 covers 14 residues. Trimming shortened V by 2 bases and J by 4 bases, and 12 bases separated the two germline ends. The CDR3 spells CASSLTDSPYEQYF. Here the CDR3 DNA reads TGTGCCAGCAGTTTAACGGACAGCCCTTACGAGCAGTACTTC.

The gene calls are TRBV6-5 and TRBJ2-4; 11 bases match TRBD1. V shed 6 bases, J shed 14 bases, and the junction held 9 bases outside the gene matches. This CDR3 spans 13 amino acids. In germline, CDR1 is MNHEY, CDR2 SVGAGI. CDR3 amino acids: CASSRPGQGDEYF. CDR3 bases: TGTGCCAGCAGCCGGCCGGGACAGGGGGATGAGTACTTC.

CDR3 coding DNA: TGTGCCAGCTCACCCGACAGGAGGTCTAATGAAAAACTGTTTTTT. Protein: CASSPDRRSNEKLFF. The chain couples TRBV18 to TRBJ1-4; D is perhaps TRBD1 (6 bases). Trimming took off 3 bases at V and 3 bases at J, with 11 bases between the two ends. This CDR3 is 15 amino acids long. Germline-derived CDR1 and CDR2 are KGHSH and LQKENI.

This clone was seen just once. This CDR3 reads CASRALSSGNTIYF. The CDR3 region has the DNA TGTGCCAGTCGAGCCCTGAGCTCTGGAAACACCATATATTTT. This chain connects TRBV2 to TRBJ1-3; D uncertain. The ends were cut back, 9 bases at V and 0 bases at J, with 12 bases in the middle. This CDR3 has 14 amino acids. Germline values: CDR1 SNHLY, CDR2 FYNNEI.

The chain joins TRBV15 to TRBJ1-5, with D unclear. This CDR3 is 16 amino acids long. Germline-derived CDR1 and CDR2 are LNHNV and YYDKDF (reference sequence). Between the trimmed V and J ends, which lost 0 bases and 5 bases, there was a span of 14 bases. The CDR3 loop is CATSRDPWGGDQPQHF. The CDR3 DNA follows: TGTGCCACCAGCAGAGATCCATGGGGAGGAGATCAGCCCCAGCATTTT.

The J gene is TRBJ1-1, the V gene TRBV10-3; TRBD1 aligns across 9 bases. From germline, CDR1 is ENHRY and CDR2 SYGVKD. The CDR3 length is 17 residues. The junction had 8 bases not matched to a gene; V was cut back by 3 bases and J by 0 bases. The CDR3 sequence: CAISDPRTGALNTEAFF. The DNA of the CDR3 is TGTGCCATCAGTGATCCGCGGACAGGGGCGTTGAACACTGAAGCTTTCTTT.

This clone was detected once. The chain has TRBV5-5 and TRBJ2-7; the D gene is possibly TRBD2 (6 bases). In germline, CDR1 is SGHKS, CDR2 YYEKEE (reference sequence). Deletions cut 3 bases from V and 3 bases from J, with 13 bases between. CDR3 size: 14 residues. In nucleotides, the CDR3 is TGTGCCAGCAGCTCAGGAGGGGAGATCTACGAGCAGTACTTC. Translating gives CASSSGGEIYEQYF. The full variable domain, with the rest looked up from reference TRBV5-5 and TRBJ2-7, is DAGVTQSPTHLIKTRGQQVTLRCSPISGHKSVSWYQQVLGQGPQFIFQYYEKEERGRGNFPDRFSARQFPNYSSELNVNALLLGDSALYLCASSSGGEIYEQYFGPGTRLTVT.

The V call is TRBV15, the J call TRBJ2-7; D may be TRBD1 (6 bases). This CDR3 is 17 amino acids long. The V end was cut by 0 bases, the J end by 3 bases, with 18 bases between. Germline CDR1 reads LNHNV; CDR2 reads YYDKDF (reference sequence). CDR3 DNA: TGTGCCACCAGCAGAGATCTTTTGCAGGGGCCTTTCTACGAGCAGTACTTC. The encoded protein is CATSRDLLQGPFYEQYF.

The chain recombines TRBV19 with TRBJ1-2; a weak D match, TRBD1 (5 bases). Trimming took off 10 bases at V and 3 bases at J, with 18 bases between the two ends. This CDR3 spans 14 amino acids. The germline gives CDR1 LNHDA, CDR2 SQIVND (reference sequence). CDR3 sequence (DNA): TGTGCCATCACCCCCCGCGTGGGGGACTATGGCTACACCTTC. Translation: CAITPRVGDYGYTF. Filled out from reference TRBV19 and TRBJ1-2, the complete variable domain reads DGGITQSPKYLFRKEGQNVTLSCEQNLNHDAMYWYRQDPGQGLRLIYYSQIVNDFQKGDIAEGYSVSREKKESFPLTVTSAQKNPTAFYLCAITPRVGDYGYTFGSGTRLTVV.

The chain employs TRBV9 and TRBJ1-2, with TRBD1 identical over 11 bases. After removal of 4 bases from V and 8 bases from J, the junction contained 4 bases not matched to a gene. The CDR3 length is 13 residues. Germline V gene data show CDR1 as SGDLS and CDR2 as YYNGEE. This chain's CDR3 is CASSRTGGDGYTF. The CDR3 DNA reads TGTGCCAGCAGCCGGACAGGGGGCGACGGCTACACCTTC. Drawing the rest from reference TRBV9 and TRBJ1-2, the complete variable domain is DSGVTQTPKHLITATGQRVTLRCSPRSGDLSVYWYQQSLDQGLQFLIQYYNGEERAKGNILERFSAQQFPDLHSELNLSSLELGDSALYFCASSRTGGDGYTFGSGTRLTVV.

J is TRBJ1-1 and V is TRBV12-3 or TRBV12-4, with unresolved D. V was cut by 1 base and J by 8 bases, with 8 bases left in between. This CDR3 contains 12 residues. CDR3 amino acids: CASSLGAVEAFF. The CDR3 DNA follows: TGTGCCAGCAGTTTAGGGGCGGTAGAAGCTTTCTTT.

J is TRBJ2-3 and V is TRBV19; 9 bases line up with TRBD1. V lost 4 bases, J lost 5 bases, and 4 bases stayed unmatched. The V gene's germline CDR1 is LNHDA and CDR2 SQIVND (reference sequence). This CDR3 is built from 14 residues. CDR3 region: CASSTGQGIDTQYF. In DNA, the CDR3 is TGTGCCAGTAGTACCGGACAGGGGATAGATACGCAGTATTTT.

The rearrangement uses TRBV4-2 and TRBJ2-6; no firm D call. Germline CDR1 and CDR2: LGHNA and YNFKEQ. The CDR3 length is 14 residues. V lost 0 bases and J 4 bases, leaving 4 bases between the germline ends. CDR3 region: CASSQEPGANVLTF. In nucleotides, the CDR3 is TGTGCCAGCAGCCAAGAACCGGGGGCCAACGTCCTGACTTTC.

There are a few counts of this clone. The J gene is TRBJ2-2, the V gene TRBV12-5; D tentatively reads TRBD1 or TRBD2 (6 bases each). This CDR3 has 15 amino acids. The germline V gene has CDR1 LGHNT and CDR2 FRNRAP. With 9 bases removed from V and 7 bases from J, the gap between germline ends came to 21 bases. Here the CDR3 DNA reads TGTGCTAGCAGGCGGGATGTGGGGGGCGACGGGGAGCTGTTTTTT. Protein sequence: CASRRDVGGDGELFF.

CDR3 sequence: CASSIWFAKNIQYF. CDR3 bases: TGTGCCAGTAGTATCTGGTTTGCCAAAAACATTCAGTACTTC. This chain joins TRBV19 and TRBJ2-4; D gene uncertain. The germline V and J ends were trimmed by 3 bases and 1 base, with 7 bases remaining between them. The CDR3 extends over 14 amino acids. Looked up from germline, CDR1 is LNHDA and CDR2 is SQIVND (reference sequence).

This clone was detected only once. The V gene is TRBV7-9, the J gene TRBJ2-3, with TRBD1 matching over 8 bases. V trimming: 5 bases; J trimming: 0 bases; junction bases outside the gene matches: 7. Germline V gene sequence: CDR1 SEHNR, CDR2 FQNEAQ (reference sequence). The CDR3 totals 16 residues. The CDR3 sequence is CASSQQDRASTDTQYF. DNA of the CDR3: TGTGCCAGCAGCCAACAGGACAGGGCCAGCACAGATACGCAGTATTTT.

CDR3 amino acids: CASSLAGTGHQPQHF. DNA for the CDR3: TGTGCCAGCAGCTTAGCGGGGACAGGCCATCAGCCCCAGCATTTT. The rearrangement links TRBV7-9 to TRBJ1-5; 8 bases agree with TRBD1. Unmatched junction bases numbered 3, after V lost 0 bases and J lost 5 bases. The germline CDR1 and CDR2 sequences are SEHNR and FQNEAQ (reference sequence). The CDR3 has 15 residues.